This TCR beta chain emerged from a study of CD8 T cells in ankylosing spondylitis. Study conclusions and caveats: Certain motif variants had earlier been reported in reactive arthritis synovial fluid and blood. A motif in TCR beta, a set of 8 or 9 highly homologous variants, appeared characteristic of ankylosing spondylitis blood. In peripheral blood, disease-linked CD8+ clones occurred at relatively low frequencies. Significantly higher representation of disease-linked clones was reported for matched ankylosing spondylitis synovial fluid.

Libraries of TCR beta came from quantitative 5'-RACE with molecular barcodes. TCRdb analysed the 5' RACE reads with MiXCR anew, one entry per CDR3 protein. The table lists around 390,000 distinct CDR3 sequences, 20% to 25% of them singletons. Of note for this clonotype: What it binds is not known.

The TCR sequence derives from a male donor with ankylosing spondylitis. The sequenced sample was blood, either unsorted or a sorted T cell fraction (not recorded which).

CDR3 in DNA: TGCAGTGCTAGAGACCACTCGACAGACACTGAAGCTTTCTTT. Encoded protein: CSARDHSTDTEAFF. The gene calls are TRBV20-1 and TRBJ1-1; the D gene is possibly TRBD1 (5 bases). This CDR3 has 14 residues. From germline, CDR1 is DFQATT and CDR2 SNEGSKA (reference sequence). The V and J ends lost 0 bases and 3 bases respectively, with 11 bases between them.